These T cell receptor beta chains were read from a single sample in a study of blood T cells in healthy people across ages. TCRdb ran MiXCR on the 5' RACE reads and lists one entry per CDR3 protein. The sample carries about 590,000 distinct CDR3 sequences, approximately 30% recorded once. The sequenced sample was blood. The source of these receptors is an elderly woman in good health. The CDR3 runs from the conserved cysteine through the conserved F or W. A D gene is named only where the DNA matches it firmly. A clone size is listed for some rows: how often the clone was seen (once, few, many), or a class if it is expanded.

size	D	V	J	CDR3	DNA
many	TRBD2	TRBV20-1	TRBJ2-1	CSARDLGLAAYNEQFF	TGCAGTGCTAGAGATCTGGGACTAGCGGCATACAATGAGCAGTTCTTC
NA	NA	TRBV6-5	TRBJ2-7	CASRRDSAYEQYF	TGTGCCAGCAGGCGAGACTCTGCCTACGAGCAGTACTTC
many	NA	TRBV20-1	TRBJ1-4	CSARNPRKNEKLFF	TGCAGTGCTAGGAACCCCAGGAAAAATGAAAAACTGTTTTTT
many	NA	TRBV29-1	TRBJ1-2	CSVARQPGDGYTF	TGCAGCGTTGCACGACAGCCCGGGGATGGCTACACCTTC
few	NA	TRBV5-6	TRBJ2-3	CASSEDRDTQYF	TGTGCCAGCAGCGAAGACAGAGATACGCAGTATTTT
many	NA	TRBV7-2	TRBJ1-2	CASSLKGVLPNYGYTF	TGTGCCAGCAGCTTAAAGGGCGTGCTTCCTAACTATGGCTACACCTTC
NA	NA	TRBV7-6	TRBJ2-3	CASGSMTDTQYF	TGTGCCAGCGGAAGCATGACAGATACGCAGTATTTT
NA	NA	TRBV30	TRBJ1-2	CAWRSRLGHGYTF	TGTGCCTGGCGTAGCAGGCTAGGCCATGGCTACACCTTC
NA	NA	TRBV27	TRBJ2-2	CASRGRGALNTGELFF	TGTGCCAGCAGGGGACGGGGGGCTCTTAACACCGGGGAGCTGTTTTTT
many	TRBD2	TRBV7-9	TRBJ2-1	CASRDLAGGYNEQFF	TGTGCCAGCAGGGACCTAGCGGGGGGCTACAATGAGCAGTTCTTC
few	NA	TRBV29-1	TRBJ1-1	CSVYSGTEAFF	TGCAGCGTTTACAGCGGCACTGAAGCTTTCTTT
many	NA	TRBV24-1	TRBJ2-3	CATSDERASSTDTQYF	TGTGCCACCAGTGACGAGCGGGCTTCTAGCACAGATACGCAGTATTTT
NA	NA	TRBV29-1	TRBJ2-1	CSARSQMAGEQFF	TGCAGCGCCCGATCCCAAATGGCAGGGGAGCAGTTCTTC
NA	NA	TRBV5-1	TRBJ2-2	CASSHRLSGNTGELFF	TGCGCCAGCAGCCACAGACTATCAGGGAACACCGGGGAGCTGTTTTTT
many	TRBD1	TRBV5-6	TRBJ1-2	CASSSLNRGHYGYTF	TGTGCCAGCAGCTCGTTAAACAGGGGGCACTATGGCTACACCTTC
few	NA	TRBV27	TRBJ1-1	CASSLSWGTEAFF	TGTGCCAGCAGTTTATCGTGGGGAACTGAAGCTTTCTTT